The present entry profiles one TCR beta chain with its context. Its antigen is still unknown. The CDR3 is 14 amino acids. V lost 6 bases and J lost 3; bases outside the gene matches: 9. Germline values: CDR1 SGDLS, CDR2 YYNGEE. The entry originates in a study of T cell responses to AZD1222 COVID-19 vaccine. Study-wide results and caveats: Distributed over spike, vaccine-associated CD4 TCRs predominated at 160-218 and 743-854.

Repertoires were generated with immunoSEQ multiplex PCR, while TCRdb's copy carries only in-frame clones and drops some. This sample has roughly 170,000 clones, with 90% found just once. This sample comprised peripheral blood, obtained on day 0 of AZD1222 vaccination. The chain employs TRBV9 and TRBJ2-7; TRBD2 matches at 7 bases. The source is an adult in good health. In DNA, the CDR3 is TGTGCCAGCAATCCCGGGGAGGGAGGCTACGAGCAGTACTTC. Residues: CASNPGEGGYEQYF.